Below are 9 T cell receptor beta chains sequenced from a single sample in a study of cytomegalovirus exposure and HLA in healthy donors. In the PCR, 60 Vbeta and 13 Jbeta primers were used. Data came from immunoSEQ multiplex PCR; TCRdb stores just in-frame clones and leaves some out. Altogether about 200,000 clones are present, roughly 70% being singletons, with the ten largest covering roughly 2.5%. Sequencing was done on a sample of PBMCs. These receptor sequences come from a man aged 35-49 years in good health and CMV-seropositive.

This clone was detected a few times. J is TRBJ2-7 and V is TRBV4-1; 8 bases agree with TRBD1. The V and J ends lost 3 bases and 3 bases, in that order; junction bases with no gene match: 4. Looked up from germline, CDR1 is MGHRA and CDR2 is YSYEKL. The CDR3 contains 14 residues. The CDR3 is CASSHGDRGYEQYF. The CDR3 DNA sequence: TGCGCCAGCAGCCACGGCGACAGGGGCTACGAGCAGTACTTC.

The chain employs TRBV28 and TRBJ1-4; 9 bases align to TRBD1. The V gene end was trimmed by 4 bases and the J gene end by 4 bases; junction bases not matched to a gene: 7. CDR1 MDHEN and CDR2 SYDVKM come from the germline V gene. CDR3 length: 16 residues. CDR3: CASSWGDRVFNEKLFF. CDR3 DNA: TGTGCCAGCAGTTGGGGGGACAGGGTTTTTAATGAAAAACTGTTTTTT. The whole variable domain, remainder taken from reference TRBV28 and TRBJ1-4, is DVKVTQSSRYLVKRTGEKVFLECVQDMDHENMFWYRQDPGLGLRLIYFSYDVKMKEKGDIPEGYSVSREKKERFSLILESASTNQTSMYLCASSWGDRVFNEKLFFGSGTQLSVL.

The gene calls are TRBV2 and TRBJ1-2; D is possibly TRBD1 (5 bases). With 0 bases removed from V and 3 bases from J, the gap between germline ends came to 11 bases. The length of the CDR3 is 15 residues. Germline V CDR1 and CDR2: SNHLY, FYNNEI. The CDR3 nucleotides read TGTGCCAGCAGTGAAGCGGGGCAGGGTTACTATGGCTACACCTTC. It yields the protein CASSEAGQGYYGYTF.

This clone has only a few counts. The chain has TRBV5-1 and TRBJ1-1; D is uncertain. This CDR3 comprises 14 residues. The V and J ends lost 0 bases and 7 bases respectively, with 13 bases between them. The germline gives CDR1 SGHRS, CDR2 YFSETQ. CDR3 coding DNA: TGCGCCAGCAGCTTGGCAGGTGTCATGGATGAAGCTTTCTTT. Protein sequence: CASSLAGVMDEAFF.

The chain uses TRBV7-9 and TRBJ2-5; TRBD1 might be the D (5 bases). Germline assignment: CDR1 SEHNR and CDR2 FQNEAQ (reference sequence). Trimming took off 5 bases at V and 5 bases at J, with 21 bases between the two ends. This CDR3 is built from 16 residues. The CDR3 DNA is TGTGCCAGCAGCCAGGACGGGCCCAGGGCAGTCGAGACCCAGTACTTC. This encodes CASSQDGPRAVETQYF.

Written as DNA, the CDR3 is TGTGCCAGCGGAGTACCCTACGAGCAGTACTTC. Translation gives CASGVPYEQYF. J is TRBJ2-7 and V is TRBV27; D is unclear. V dropped 8 bases and J dropped 2 bases, with 7 bases sitting between them. CDR3 length: 11 residues. Germline V gives CDR1 MNHEY, CDR2 SMNVEV (reference sequence).

In this sample, this clone turned up a few times. The chain is built from TRBV5-1 and TRBJ1-3; no definite D call. Germline V gene sequence: CDR1 SGHRS, CDR2 YFSETQ. The CDR3 runs 16 residues. V lost 3 bases, J lost 0 bases, and 13 bases lay in between. The CDR3, as DNA: TGCGCCAGCAGCTACGAAGCGGGGATCTCTGGAAACACCATATATTTT. Translated: CASSYEAGISGNTIYF.

The chain carries TRBV10-3 and TRBJ2-1, with 7 bases that match TRBD1. Germline values: CDR1 ENHRY, CDR2 SYGVKD. V gave up 7 bases and J gave up 5 bases; unmatched junction bases: 8. The CDR3 contains 14 residues. The CDR3 coding sequence is TGTGCCATCACCTCAGGACAGGACAACAATGAGCAGTTCTTC. Translating it yields CAITSGQDNNEQFF.

The J gene is TRBJ2-7, the V gene TRBV18, with 8 bases fitting TRBD1. CDR3 length equals 14 residues. In germline, CDR1 is KGHSH, CDR2 LQKENI. Trimming cost V 2 bases and J 2 bases; bases outside gene matches: 2. The CDR3 is CASSPRTGTYEQYF. The CDR3 region has the DNA TGTGCCAGCTCACCAAGGACAGGGACCTACGAGCAGTACTTC.